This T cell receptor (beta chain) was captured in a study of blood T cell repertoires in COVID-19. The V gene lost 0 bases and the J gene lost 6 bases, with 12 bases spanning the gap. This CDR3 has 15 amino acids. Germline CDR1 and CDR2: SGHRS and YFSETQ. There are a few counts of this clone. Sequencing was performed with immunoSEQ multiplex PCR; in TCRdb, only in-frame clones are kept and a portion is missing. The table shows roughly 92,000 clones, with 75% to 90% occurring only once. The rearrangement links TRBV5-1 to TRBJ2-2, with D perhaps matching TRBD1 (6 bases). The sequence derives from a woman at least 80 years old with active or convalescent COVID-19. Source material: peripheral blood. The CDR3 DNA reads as TGCGCCAGCAGCTTGGGTTCACAGGGCGCCGGGGAGCTGTTTTTT. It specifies CASSLGSQGAGELFF. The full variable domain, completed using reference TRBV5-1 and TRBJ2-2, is KAGVTQTPRYLIKTRGQQVTLSCSPISGHRSVSWYQQTPGQGLQFLFEYFSETQRNKGNFPGRFSGRQFSNSRSEMNVSTLELGDSALYLCASSLGSQGAGELFFGEGSRLTVL.